This T cell receptor beta chain stems from a study of blood T cell repertoires in COVID-19. Original handling: Researchers report that nucleated cell counts were estimated from reference gene primer amplification. Profiled with immunoSEQ multiplex PCR; TCRdb holds only in-frame clones, not every one. The V and J calls and the clone size are those of that table, but D and trimming were determined from the DNA. The repertoire holds 130,000 to 150,000 clones, with roughly 90% as singletons. Germline CDR1 and CDR2: SNHLY and FYNNEI. There are 16 residues in the CDR3. The V and J ends lost 1 base and 1 base respectively, with 13 bases between them. Participants came from about 24 US areas, aged roughly 18 to 89 years. Which cohort a participant joined came from the clinical history participants gave.

The chain combines TRBV2 with TRBJ1-1, with D perhaps matching TRBD1 (6 bases). This clonotype originated in a woman between 25 and 40 years old with acute COVID-19. Sequenced sample: PBMCs or T cells enriched from blood (not recorded which). The CDR3 DNA is TGTGCCAGCAGTGAAGATGGGGGCGCGGGGAACACTGAAGCTTTCTTT. Translated: CASSEDGGAGNTEAFF. Full variable domain (remainder filled in from reference TRBV2 and TRBJ1-1): EPEVTQTPSHQVTQMGQEVILRCVPISNHLYFYWYRQILGQKVEFLVSFYNNEISEKSEIFDDQFSVERPDGSNFTLKIRSTKLEDSAMYFCASSEDGGAGNTEAFFGQGTRLTVV.